The 13 T cell receptor beta chains below come from one sample, sequenced in a study of T cells in Graves' hyperthyroidism and ophthalmopathy. RNA transcripts gave rise to amplified TCR beta CDR3 regions. Carried out on the TCR CDR3, a first-round RT-PCR used the HTBI primer set. TCRdb independently ran MiXCR on the multiplex PCR reads; one entry per CDR3 protein. The sample shows 300,000 to 450,000 distinct CDR3 sequences, around 16% of them seen only once. Sequencing was done on a sample of blood. These receptors all stem from a woman aged 18-29 years with Graves' hyperthyroidism that later progressed to Graves' ophthalmopathy.

The chain combines TRBV7-9 with TRBJ1-2, with D tentatively TRBD1 (5 bases). V was cut by 3 bases and J by 3 bases, with 8 bases left in between. Germline V gene data show CDR1 as SEHNR and CDR2 as FQNEAQ (reference sequence). CDR3 length: 13 residues. The CDR3 region is CASSFVRDYGYTF. The DNA for the CDR3 is TGTGCCAGCAGCTTTGTCAGGGACTATGGCTACACCTTC.

This clonotype was counted between two and nine times. This chain connects TRBV14 to TRBJ1-1, with D perhaps TRBD1 (5 bases). Germline-derived CDR1 and CDR2 are SGHDN and FVKESK. CDR3 size: 15 residues. With 1 base removed from V and 5 bases from J, the gap between germline ends came to 14 bases. CDR3 DNA sequence: TGTGCCAGCAGCCAAGTGCGGGGGGGAAGGACTGAAGCTTTCTTT. Amino acids: CASSQVRGGRTEAFF.

This clonotype was recorded many times. The V gene is TRBV5-1, the J gene TRBJ2-1; weak D call: TRBD2 (5 bases). The CDR3 is 16 amino acids. V was shortened by 6 bases and J by 0 bases, with 16 bases between the two germline ends. Germline V lookup: CDR1 SGHRS, CDR2 YFSETQ. The CDR3 region is CASTPGSGGSYNEQFF. In nucleotides, the CDR3 is TGCGCCAGCACCCCAGGCTCAGGAGGCTCCTACAATGAGCAGTTCTTC.

This clonotype came up a few times. The genes are TRBV7-2 and TRBJ1-4; D gene uncertain. Germline V gene lookup returns CDR1 SGHTA and CDR2 FQGNSA. The CDR3 has 14 residues. The V end was cut by 1 base, the J end by 8 bases, with 11 bases between. CDR3 sequence: CASSLDLEREKLFF. The CDR3 bases are TGTGCCAGCAGCTTAGATCTGGAGAGAGAAAAACTGTTTTTT. Using reference TRBV7-2 and TRBJ1-4 for the parts outside the CDR3, the full variable domain is GAGVSQSPSNKVTEKGKDVELRCDPISGHTALYWYRQSLGQGLEFLIYFQGNSAPDKSGLPSDRFSAERTGGSVSTLTIQRTQQEDSAVYLCASSLDLEREKLFFGSGTQLSVL.

Only a few counts were recorded for this clonotype. This rearrangement joins TRBV20-1 to TRBJ2-2, with 9 bases matching TRBD1. Trimming at V came to 5 bases and at J to 8 bases, leaving 6 bases not matched to a gene. CDR1 is DFQATT, CDR2 SNEGSKA, per germline (reference sequence). The CDR3 sequence is 13 residues long. CDR3 in amino acids: CSALQGARGELFF. CDR3 bases: TGCAGTGCTCTACAGGGGGCTCGGGGGGAGCTGTTTTTT.

The chain joins TRBV19 to TRBJ1-5, with D hard to call. Trimming left V 3 bases short and J 4 bases short, with 13 bases between. The length of the CDR3 is 15 residues. Germline V gene sequence: CDR1 LNHDA, CDR2 SQIVND (reference sequence). In DNA, the CDR3 is TGTGCCAGTAGTATTGGTTCGGCAGATAATCAGCCCCAGCATTTT. Residues: CASSIGSADNQPQHF.

At least ten counts were recorded for this clonotype. The chain couples TRBV20-1 to TRBJ2-7; 12 bases align to TRBD2. The CDR3 is made up of 14 amino acids. The ends lost 8 bases at V and 11 bases at J; junction bases unmatched: 16. The germline V gene has CDR1 DFQATT and CDR2 SNEGSKA (reference sequence). DNA of the CDR3: TGCAGTTCCTCACCCTCTACTAGCGGGAGGCAGGAGTACTTC. Translating gives CSSSPSTSGRQEYF.

The chain combines TRBV7-9 with TRBJ1-2; D unresolved. The length of the CDR3 is 12 residues. Germline V lookup: CDR1 SEHNR, CDR2 FQNEAQ (reference sequence). V was clipped by 3 bases and J by 6 bases, with 8 bases between them. The DNA for the CDR3 is TGTGCCAGCAGCTTGGTCCATAATGGCTACACCTTC. As protein: CASSLVHNGYTF.

The rearrangement links TRBV18 to TRBJ2-1, with D perhaps given as TRBD1 or TRBD2 (5 bases each). CDR3 length: 14 amino acids. V lost 3 bases to trimming and J lost 5 bases, with 11 bases between them. Looked up from germline, CDR1 is KGHSH and CDR2 is LQKENI. CDR3 region: CASSPAGTDNEQFF. The CDR3 DNA reads as TGTGCCAGCTCACCGGCTGGGACCGACAATGAGCAGTTCTTC.

Comments on this clonotype: At one end the junction does not follow the germline gene, possibly because of a read error. The J gene is TRBJ2-1, the V gene TRBV9; the match to TRBD2 covers 8 bases. Per the germline V gene, CDR1 is SGDLS and CDR2 is YYNGEE. CDR3 length: 17 amino acids. The CDR3 bases are TGTGCCAGCAGCGTAAATAGGGGCAGCGGGAGTCTCAATGAGCAGGTCTTC. Translating it yields CASSVNRGSGSLNEQVF.

This clonotype was recorded at least ten times. The V and J genes are TRBV27 and TRBJ2-2; 9 nucleotides agree with TRBD2. The J segment lost 8 bases and the V segment lost 5 bases, leaving 9 bases of the junction unmatched. Germline loops: CDR1 MNHEY, CDR2 SMNVEV (reference sequence). This CDR3 contains 15 residues. The CDR3, as DNA: TGTGCCAGCAGTGAGACTAGCGGATTCGCGGGGGAGCTGTTTTTT. Translation: CASSETSGFAGELFF.

Remarks on this clonotype: Germline and junction disagree at one end, which may indicate a read error. The chain employs TRBV6-1 and TRBJ1-5, with D perhaps matching TRBD1 (6 bases). CDR1 is MNHNS, CDR2 SASEGT, per germline. CDR3 length: 15 amino acids. CDR3 loop: CASSRQALGNQPRHF. In DNA form, the CDR3 reads TGTGCCAGCAGTAGACAGGCTTTGGGCAATCAGCCCCGGCATTTT.

The chain employs TRBV28 and TRBJ2-2, with D possibly being TRBD1 (6 bases). The germline CDR1 and CDR2 sequences are MDHEN and SYDVKM. CDR3 size: 13 residues. Trimming removed 6 bases at V and 1 base at J, with 6 bases between. CDR3 coding DNA: TGTGCCAGCAGGACAGGGAACACCGGGGAGCTGTTTTTT. As protein: CASRTGNTGELFF.